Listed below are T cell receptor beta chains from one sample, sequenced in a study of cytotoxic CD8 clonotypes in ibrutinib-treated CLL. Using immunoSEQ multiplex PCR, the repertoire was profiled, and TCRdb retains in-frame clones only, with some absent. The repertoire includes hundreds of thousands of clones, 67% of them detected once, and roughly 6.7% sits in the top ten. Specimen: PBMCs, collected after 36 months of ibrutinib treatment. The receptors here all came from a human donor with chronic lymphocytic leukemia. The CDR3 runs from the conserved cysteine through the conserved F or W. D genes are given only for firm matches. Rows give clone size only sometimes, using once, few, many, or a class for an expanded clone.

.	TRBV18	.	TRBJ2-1	CASSLPWVTSYNEQFF	TGTGCCAGCTCACTACCGTGGGTGACGTCCTACAATGAGCAGTTCTTC
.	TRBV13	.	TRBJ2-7	CASASAGVVHEQYF	TGTGCCAGCGCTTCGGCAGGGGTGGTCCACGAGCAGTACTTC
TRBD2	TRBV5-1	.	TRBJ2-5	CASSSPGGLYQETQYF	TGCGCCAGCAGCTCCCCGGGGGGGCTGTACCAAGAGACCCAGTACTTC
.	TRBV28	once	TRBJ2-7	CASSLVSWDYYEQYF	TGTGCCAGCAGTTTAGTATCGTGGGATTACTACGAGCAGTACTTC
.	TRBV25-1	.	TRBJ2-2	CASSDPLGKPGELFF	TGTGCCAGCAGTGACCCCCTGGGGAAACCCGGGGAGCTGTTTTTT
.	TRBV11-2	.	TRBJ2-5	CASSLVLVGKETQYF	TGTGCCAGCAGCTTAGTACTAGTGGGGAAAGAGACCCAGTACTTC
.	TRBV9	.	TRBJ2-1	CASSVEGSNEQFF	TGTGCCAGCAGCGTTGAGGGGAGCAATGAGCAGTTCTTC
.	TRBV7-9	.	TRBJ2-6	CASSPSGANVLTF	TGTGCCAGCTCTCCGTCTGGGGCCAACGTCCTGACTTTC
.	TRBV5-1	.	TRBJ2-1	CASSLAGRYEQFF	TGCGCCAGCAGCTTGGCCGGGCGCTATGAGCAGTTCTTC
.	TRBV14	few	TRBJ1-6	CASSPTGNSPLHF	TGTGCCAGCAGCCCGACGGGAAATTCACCCCTCCACTTT
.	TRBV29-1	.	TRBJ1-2	CSVEDWDVDYGYTF	TGCAGCGTTGAAGATTGGGACGTTGACTATGGCTACACCTTC
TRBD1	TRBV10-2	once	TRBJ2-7	CASIRQGASTHEQYF	TGCGCCAGCATAAGACAGGGGGCGAGTACCCACGAGCAGTACTTC
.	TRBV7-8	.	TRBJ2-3	CASRTRFTDTQYF	TGTGCCAGCAGGACTAGATTCACAGATACGCAGTATTTT
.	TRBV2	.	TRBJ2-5	CASSDRVGETQYF	TGTGCCAGCAGTGATCGCGTAGGGGAGACCCAGTACTTC
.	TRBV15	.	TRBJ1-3	CATSRDSVISGNTIYF	TGTGCCACCAGCAGAGATTCGGTGATCTCTGGAAACACCATATATTTT
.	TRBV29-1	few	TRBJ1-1	CSGGLPNYEAFF	TGCAGCGGTGGACTACCAAACTATGAAGCTTTCTTT
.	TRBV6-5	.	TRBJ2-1	CASSRGSEAYNEQFF	TGTGCCAGCAGCCGCGGGTCGGAGGCCTACAATGAGCAGTTCTTC
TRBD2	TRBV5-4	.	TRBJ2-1	CASSSRYSGTISYNEQFF	TGTGCCAGCAGCTCTCGATATAGCGGGACTATCTCATACAATGAGCAGTTCTTC
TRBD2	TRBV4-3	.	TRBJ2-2	CASSPPPPSGSGTGELFF	TGCGCCAGCAGCCCACCGCCTCCTAGCGGGAGTGGCACCGGGGAGCTGTTTTTT
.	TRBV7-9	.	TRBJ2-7	CASSSSGSGQYF	TGTGCCAGCAGCTCGAGTGGATCCGGGCAGTACTTC
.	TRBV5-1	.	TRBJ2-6	CASSLGPTGANVLTF	TGCGCCAGCAGCTTGGGGCCGACTGGGGCCAACGTCCTGACTTTC
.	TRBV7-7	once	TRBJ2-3	CASSLSQTGTDTQYF	TGTGCCAGCAGCTTATCACAGACAGGCACAGATACGCAGTATTTT
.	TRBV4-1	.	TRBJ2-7	CASSQGNREQYF	TGCGCCAGCAGCCAAGGCAACAGGGAGCAGTACTTC
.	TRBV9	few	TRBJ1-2	CASSPRGHLDGYTF	TGTGCCAGCAGCCCGAGGGGACACCTAGATGGCTACACCTTC
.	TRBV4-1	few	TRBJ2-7	CASSHHGTYEQYF	TGCGCCAGCAGCCACCATGGTACCTACGAGCAGTACTTC
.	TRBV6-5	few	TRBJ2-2	CASSYRLAGTGELFF	TGTGCCAGCAGTTACCGGCTAGCCGGGACCGGGGAGCTGTTTTTT
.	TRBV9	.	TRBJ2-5	CASTRGQETQYF	TGTGCCAGCACGAGGGGTCAAGAGACCCAGTACTTC
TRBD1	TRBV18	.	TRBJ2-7	CASSRDRGYEQYF	TGTGCCAGCTCCAGGGACAGGGGGTACGAGCAGTACTTC
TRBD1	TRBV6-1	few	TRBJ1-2	CASSRTGGLNGYTF	TGTGCCAGCAGTAGGACAGGGGGCCTTAATGGCTACACCTTC
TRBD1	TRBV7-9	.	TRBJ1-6	CASSFHRGRSYNSPLHF	TGTGCCAGCAGCTTTCACAGGGGGCGCTCCTATAATTCACCCCTCCACTTT
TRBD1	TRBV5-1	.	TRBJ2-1	CASSLGTGGLGNEQFF	TGCGCCAGCAGCTTGGGGACAGGGGGCCTAGGAAATGAGCAGTTCTTC
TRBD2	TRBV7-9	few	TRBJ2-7	CASSRILSGSKYEQYF	TGTGCCAGCAGCCGCATACTTAGCGGGAGTAAGTACGAGCAGTACTTC
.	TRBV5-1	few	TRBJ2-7	CASSLNPGSYEQYF	TGCGCCAGCAGCTTGAACCCTGGGTCCTACGAGCAGTACTTC
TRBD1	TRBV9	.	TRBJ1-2	CASSGTGTRRNGYTF	TGTGCCAGCAGCGGGACAGGGACAAGGAGGAATGGCTACACCTTC
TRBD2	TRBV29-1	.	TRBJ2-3	CSVDLAGGTDTQYF	TGCAGCGTTGATCTAGCGGGGGGCACAGATACGCAGTATTTT
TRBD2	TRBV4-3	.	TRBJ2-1	CASSQAPGTSVEQFF	TGCGCCAGCAGCCAAGCCCCCGGGACTAGCGTCGAGCAGTTCTTC
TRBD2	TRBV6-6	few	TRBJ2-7	CASSLTSGYEQYF	TGTGCCAGCAGCCTGACTAGCGGGTACGAGCAGTACTTC
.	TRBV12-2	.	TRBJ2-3	CASRCPDRAGTDTQYF	TGTGCAAGTCGCTGCCCAGACAGGGCGGGCACAGATACGCAGTATTTT
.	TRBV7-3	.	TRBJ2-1	CASSPSSDEQFF	TGTGCCAGCAGCCCCTCTAGCGATGAGCAGTTCTTC
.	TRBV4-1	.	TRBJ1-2	CASSQTMGRRNYGYTF	TGCGCCAGCAGCCAAACAATGGGACGGCGGAACTATGGCTACACCTTC
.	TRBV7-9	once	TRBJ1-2	CASSPAGAGEDYGYTF	TGTGCCAGCAGCCCAGCCGGGGCAGGGGAAGATTATGGCTACACCTTC
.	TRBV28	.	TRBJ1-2	CASRQGSYGYTF	TGTGCCAGCAGGCAGGGGAGCTATGGCTACACCTTC
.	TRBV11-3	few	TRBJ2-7	CASSLTPSSYEQYF	TGTGCCAGCAGCCTCACCCCGAGCTCCTACGAGCAGTACTTC
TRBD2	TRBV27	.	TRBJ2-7	CASTRGGLAGDYEQYF	TGTGCCAGCACCAGGGGGGGACTAGCGGGAGACTACGAGCAGTACTTC
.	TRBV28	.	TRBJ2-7	CASSLSDGSYEQYF	TGTGCCAGCAGTTTATCGGACGGGTCCTACGAGCAGTACTTC
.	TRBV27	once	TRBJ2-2	CASSTEGANTGELFF	TGTGCCAGCAGTACAGAAGGAGCGAACACCGGGGAGCTGTTTTTT
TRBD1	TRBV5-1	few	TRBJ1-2	CASSYTGDGYTF	TGCGCCAGCAGTTACACAGGGGATGGCTACACCTTC
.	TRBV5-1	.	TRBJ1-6	CASSFGGKGSPLHF	TGCGCCAGCAGCTTCGGGGGCAAGGGGTCACCCCTCCACTTT
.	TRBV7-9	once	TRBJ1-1	CASSLDSKITEAFF	TGTGCCAGCAGCTTAGACAGCAAGATTACTGAAGCTTTCTTT
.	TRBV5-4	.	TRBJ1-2	CASSFPARQGYTF	TGTGCCAGCAGCTTCCCGGCCCGTCAGGGCTACACCTTC
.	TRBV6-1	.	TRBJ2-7	CATRGPTLSYEQYF	TGTGCCACCAGGGGTCCAACCTTGTCTTACGAGCAGTACTTC
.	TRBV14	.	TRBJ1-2	CASSRAGRHYGYTF	TGTGCCAGCAGCAGGGCAGGGCGCCACTATGGCTACACCTTC
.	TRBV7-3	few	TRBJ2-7	CASSLNRQNEQYF	TGTGCCAGCAGCTTAAATCGGCAGAACGAGCAGTACTTC
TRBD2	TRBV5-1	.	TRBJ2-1	CASSLGPGLAANEQFF	TGCGCCAGCAGCTTAGGACCGGGACTAGCTGCCAATGAGCAGTTCTTC
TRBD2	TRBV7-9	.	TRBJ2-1	CASSLVRLADHEQFF	TGTGCCAGCAGCTTAGTGAGACTAGCGGACCATGAGCAGTTCTTC
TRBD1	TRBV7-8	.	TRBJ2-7	CASGTGVYEQYF	TGTGCCAGCGGGACAGGGGTCTACGAGCAGTACTTC
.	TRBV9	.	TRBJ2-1	CASSVVAGSNEQFF	TGTGCCAGCAGCGTAGTTGCGGGGTCCAATGAGCAGTTCTTC
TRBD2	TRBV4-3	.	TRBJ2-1	CASSQMGTGGVDNEQFF	TGCGCCAGCAGCCAGATGGGGACGGGAGGCGTGGACAATGAGCAGTTCTTC
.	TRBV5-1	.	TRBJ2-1	CASSLMDEQFF	TGCGCCAGCAGCTTGATGGATGAGCAGTTCTTC
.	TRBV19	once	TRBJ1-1	CASSEHIMNTEAFF	TGTGCCAGTAGTGAACACATCATGAACACTGAAGCTTTCTTT